This T cell receptor (beta chain) is from a study of shared clonotypes between healthy human individuals. On the study more broadly: For every donor, three CD4 naive, three CD4 memory, two CD8 naive and one CD8 memory plates were used. Study-wide points: Sample collection involved blood only; tissue repertoires are likely different. Generally, estimated richness proved larger in naive subsets than it did in memory subsets.

It was into CD45RA+ naive and CD45RA-negative memory subsets that the CD4+ cells were split. The table came from immunoSEQ multiplex PCR; TCRdb's copy has only in-frame clones and leaves some out. The sample lists around 2,000,000 clones, over 85% seen once, with 0.13% in the top ten. Worth noting for this clone: The antigen remains undetermined.

V was clipped by 6 bases and J by 4 bases; unmatched bases: 7. CDR1 is MNHNY and CDR2 is SVGAGI in the germline V gene (reference sequence). The CDR3 contains 14 residues. This sequence was found in a man between 18 and 35 years old in good health. J is TRBJ2-7 and V is TRBV6-6; 9 positions agree with TRBD2. The sequenced sample consisted of naive CD4+ T cells sorted from blood. Subset meaning: CD45RA+ positively selected. The CDR3 nucleotides read TGTGCCAGCAGGCCTTCAGCGGGGGGTTACGAGCAGTACTTC. This translates into CASRPSAGGYEQYF.